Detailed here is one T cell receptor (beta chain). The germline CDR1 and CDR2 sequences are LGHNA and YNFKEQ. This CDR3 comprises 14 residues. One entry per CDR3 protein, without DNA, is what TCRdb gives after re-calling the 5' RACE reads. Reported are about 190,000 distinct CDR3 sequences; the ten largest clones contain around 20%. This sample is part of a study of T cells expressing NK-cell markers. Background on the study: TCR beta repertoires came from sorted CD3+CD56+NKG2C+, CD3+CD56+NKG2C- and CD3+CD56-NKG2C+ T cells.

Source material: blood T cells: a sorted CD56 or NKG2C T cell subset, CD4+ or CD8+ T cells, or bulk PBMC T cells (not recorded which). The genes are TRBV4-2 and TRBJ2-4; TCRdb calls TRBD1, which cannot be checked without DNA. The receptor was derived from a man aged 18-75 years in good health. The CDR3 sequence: CASSQEGRKNIQYF.